This T cell receptor beta chain derives from a study of CD8 T cells in Susac syndrome. Overall study: When their blood was taken, patients with Susac syndrome were therapy-naive, taking corticosteroids, or taking intravenous immunoglobulin alone.

The RNA, about 0.5 to 1 ug, was put through reverse transcription using random hexamers. immunoSEQ multiplex PCR amplified TCR beta CDR3 across 54 Vbeta, 13 Jbeta. A single record per CDR3 protein comes from TCRdb applying MiXCR to the immunoSEQ multiplex PCR reads. The sample includes under 200,000 distinct CDR3 sequences, over 75% of them seen just once. About this clonotype: The antigen remains unidentified.

CDR3 length: 14 amino acids. The V segment lost 6 bases and the J segment 4 bases; nucleotides outside the gene matches: 9. CDR1 is SQVTM, CDR2 ANQGSEA, per germline. Regarding the study as a whole: Susac syndrome CD4+ T cell repertoires showed no clonal expansion.

Both CD4+ and CD8+ T cells were negatively isolated, and TEMRA cells underwent FACS enrichment. The clonotype comes from a human donor with Susac syndrome. The specimen sequenced was CD4+ T cells from PBMCs. The chain employs TRBV29-1 and TRBJ2-3; 8 bases map to TRBD2. The CDR3 reads CSVRGLEIADTQYF. The CDR3 DNA reads as TGCAGCGTACGGGGACTAGAGATCGCAGATACGCAGTATTTT.